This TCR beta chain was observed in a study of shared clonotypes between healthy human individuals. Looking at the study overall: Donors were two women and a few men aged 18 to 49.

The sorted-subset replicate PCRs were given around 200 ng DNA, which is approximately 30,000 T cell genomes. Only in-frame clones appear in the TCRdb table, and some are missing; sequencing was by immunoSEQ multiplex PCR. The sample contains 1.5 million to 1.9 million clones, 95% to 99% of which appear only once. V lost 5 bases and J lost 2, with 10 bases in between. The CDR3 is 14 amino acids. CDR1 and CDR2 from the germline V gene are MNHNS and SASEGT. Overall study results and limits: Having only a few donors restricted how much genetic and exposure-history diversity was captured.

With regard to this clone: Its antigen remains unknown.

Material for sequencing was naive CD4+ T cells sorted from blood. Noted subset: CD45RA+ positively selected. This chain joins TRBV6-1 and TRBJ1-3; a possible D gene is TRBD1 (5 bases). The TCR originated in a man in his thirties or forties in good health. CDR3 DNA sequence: TGTGCCAGCAGTTTAACAGGAGCTGGAAACACCATATATTTT. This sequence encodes CASSLTGAGNTIYF.